These T cell receptor beta chains were read from a single sample in a study of blood T cell repertoires in COVID-19. The method was immunoSEQ multiplex PCR; TCRdb's version includes in-frame clones alone and lacks a portion of them. The sample lists 50,000 to 75,000 clones; more than 85% were seen once. The sequencing sample was made of peripheral blood. These receptors originate from an older man in a cohort sampled during active COVID-19. The CDR3 runs from the conserved cysteine through the conserved F or W. A D gene is named only where the DNA matches it firmly. The size entry is marked missing in some rows and otherwise reads once, few, many or a size class.

j_gene	v_gene	abundance	d_gene	CDR3nt	CDR3aa
TRBJ2-2	TRBV10-3	.	TRBD2	TGTGCCATCATGAAAACTAGCGGGGGATTCATGGGCACCGGGGAGCTGTTTTTT	CAIMKTSGGFMGTGELFF
TRBJ2-1	TRBV5-1	.	.	TGCGCCAGCAGCTTGGAACAGCTCAATGAGCAGTTCTTC	CASSLEQLNEQFF
TRBJ1-1	TRBV25-1	once	TRBD1	TGTGCCAGCAGTGATGGTGGGGGACAGGACACTGAAGCTTTCTTT	CASSDGGGQDTEAFF
TRBJ2-3	TRBV7-9	.	TRBD2	TGTGCCAGCAGCTTCTTAGCGGGGTTCACAGATACGCAGTATTTT	CASSFLAGFTDTQYF
TRBJ1-2	TRBV12-3/TRBV12-4	.	TRBD1	TGTGCCAGCAGCCCGACAGGGGGTGTTGGCTACACCTTC	CASSPTGGVGYTF
TRBJ2-5	TRBV7-9	.	.	TGTGCCAGCAGCCGACGGGTAGAGACCCAGTACTTC	CASSRRVETQYF
TRBJ2-3	TRBV29-1	.	.	TGCAGCGTTGACGTCCCGGGGACAGATACGCAGTATTTT	CSVDVPGTDTQYF
TRBJ2-5	TRBV29-1	.	.	TGCAGCGCCCGTCTAGCTGGAGAGACCCAGTACTTC	CSARLAGETQYF
TRBJ1-4	TRBV19	.	TRBD1	TGTGCCAGTAGTATAGTCGGACAGGGGCCGAATGAAAAACTGTTTTTT	CASSIVGQGPNEKLFF
TRBJ1-6	TRBV6-5	.	TRBD1	TGTGCCAGCAGTCGGGACAGGGGGTATAATTCACCCCTCCACTTT	CASSRDRGYNSPLHF
TRBJ1-3	TRBV9	.	TRBD1	TGTGCCAGCAGCGACCGAGGGGGCTCCGGAAACACCATATATTTT	CASSDRGGSGNTIYF
TRBJ2-2	TRBV7-6	.	TRBD2	TGTGCCAGCAGCTCAGTAGCGGGAGGGGGTACCGGGGAGCTGTTTTTT	CASSSVAGGGTGELFF
TRBJ2-3	TRBV5-1	.	.	TGCGCCAGCAGCTTTGGACAAGATACGCAGTATTTT	CASSFGQDTQYF
TRBJ1-1	TRBV11-2	.	TRBD1	TGTGCCAGCAGCACGGACAGGGACACTGAAGCTTTCTTT	CASSTDRDTEAFF
TRBJ2-5	TRBV9	.	TRBD2	TGTGCCAGCAGCGTCTCGCCGGGACTAGCTCAAGAGACCCAGTACTTC	CASSVSPGLAQETQYF
TRBJ2-1	TRBV12-3/TRBV12-4	.	TRBD2	TGTGCCAGCAGTTTATCGACTAGCGGGAATCTGTTCTTC	CASSLSTSGNLFF
TRBJ1-1	TRBV28	once	.	TGTGCCAGCAGTTTAGTCCAGAACACTGAAGCTTTCTTT	CASSLVQNTEAFF
TRBJ1-1	TRBV11-3	.	TRBD1	TGTGCCAGCAGCTTAGTAGGGGGCGTGGGGTTAAACACTGAAGCTTTCTTT	CASSLVGGVGLNTEAFF
TRBJ2-1	TRBV6-2/TRBV6-3	.	.	TGTGCCAGCAGTAGCAGGCCGAGCTCCTACAATGAGCAGTTCTTC	CASSSRPSSYNEQFF
TRBJ1-1	TRBV5-1	few	.	TGCGCCAGCAGCTTGGCGGTGAACACTGAAGCTTTCTTT	CASSLAVNTEAFF
TRBJ2-3	TRBV5-1	.	.	TGCGCCAGCAGCTTGGGTCAGGGGGGAGGCACAGATACGCAGTATTTT	CASSLGQGGGTDTQYF
TRBJ2-7	TRBV30	once	TRBD2	TGTGCCTGGAGGGGACTAGCGGGAGGCCTAAGCTCCTACGAGCAGTACTTC	CAWRGLAGGLSSYEQYF
TRBJ2-7	TRBV11-2	.	.	TGTGCCAGCAGCGTGACCCACGGGGGCTCCTACGAGCAGTACTTC	CASSVTHGGSYEQYF
TRBJ2-6	TRBV7-9	.	.	TGTGCCAGCAGCTTAGATGGGAGAGCCGGGGCCAACGTCCTGACTTTC	CASSLDGRAGANVLTF
TRBJ1-2	TRBV29-1	.	TRBD1	TGCAGCGTTGAAAGGACAGGGGCCCTTGATGGCTACACCTTC	CSVERTGALDGYTF
TRBJ2-5	TRBV24-1	.	TRBD1	TGTGCCACCAGCCCTAAGGGGCAGGGGGCGGGAGAGACCCAGTACTTC	CATSPKGQGAGETQYF
TRBJ2-1	TRBV6-1	.	TRBD2	TGTGCCAGCAGTGCCCTACTAGCGGGAGTTGGCAATGAGCAGTTCTTC	CASSALLAGVGNEQFF
TRBJ1-5	TRBV30	once	TRBD1	TGTGCCTGGAGTGCCACCCAAGGGACAGGGTTCAATCAGCCCCAGCATTTT	CAWSATQGTGFNQPQHF
TRBJ2-1	TRBV5-4	.	.	TGTGCCAGCAGCTTGGGGCTGAATGAGCAGTTCTTC	CASSLGLNEQFF
TRBJ2-7	TRBV27	.	.	TGTGCCAGCAGTCGGGACTCCTACGAGCAGTACTTC	CASSRDSYEQYF
TRBJ2-3	TRBV11-2	.	TRBD2	TGTGCCAGCAGCCCACCGGGACTAGCGCCAGATACGCAGTATTTT	CASSPPGLAPDTQYF
TRBJ1-1	TRBV5-1	.	TRBD1	TGCGCCAGCACCCCGGACAGGGGAACTGAAGCTTTCTTT	CASTPDRGTEAFF
TRBJ2-2	TRBV9	.	TRBD1	TGTGCCAGCAGCCGGACAGGGGAAGTGCTCGGGGAGCTGTTTTTT	CASSRTGEVLGELFF
TRBJ1-3	TRBV10-3	.	TRBD1	TGTGCCATCAGCCAGGACAGGGGAAGGGGAAACACCATATATTTT	CAISQDRGRGNTIYF
TRBJ1-1	TRBV6-2/TRBV6-3	.	.	TGTGCCAGCAGACCTCGCCGGGGAGGAAGTCCTGAAGCTTTCTTT	CASRPRRGGSPEAFF
TRBJ2-5	TRBV7-8	.	.	TGTGCCAGCAGCCCTCAAGAGACCCAGTACTTC	CASSPQETQYF
TRBJ1-6	TRBV4-3	once	TRBD1	TGCGCCAGCAGCCATCCCGACAGGGGTAATTCACCCCTCCACTTT	CASSHPDRGNSPLHF
TRBJ1-2	TRBV5-1	.	TRBD1	TGCGCCAGCAGCCTCGACAGGGGGGGTGGCTACACCTTC	CASSLDRGGGYTF
TRBJ2-5	TRBV18	once	.	TGTGCCAGCTCACCAACGGGACTCGGAGCTGGCCAAGAGACCCAGTACTTC	CASSPTGLGAGQETQYF
TRBJ2-1	TRBV2	.	TRBD2	TGTGCCAGCAGTGACCCCGGGACTAGCGGGAGAACCTACAATGAGCAGTTCTTC	CASSDPGTSGRTYNEQFF
TRBJ1-2	TRBV30	.	.	TGTGCCTGGAGTGTACAGTTGACCCAGGGCTACACCTTC	CAWSVQLTQGYTF
TRBJ2-3	TRBV19	.	TRBD1	TGTGCCAGTAGTTCCCGGGACAGGGCTGATACGCAGTATTTT	CASSSRDRADTQYF
TRBJ2-3	TRBV5-6	.	TRBD1	TGTGCCAGCAGCTCCGACAGGGGGCGGGTCGTAGATACGCAGTATTTT	CASSSDRGRVVDTQYF
TRBJ1-1	TRBV4-1	.	TRBD1	TGCGCCAGCAGGTCCATTACAGGGGGCACTGAAGCTTTCTTT	CASRSITGGTEAFF
TRBJ2-7	TRBV18	.	.	TGTGCCAGCTCACCGAGCCGGGGCTACGAGCAGTACTTC	CASSPSRGYEQYF
TRBJ1-4	TRBV29-1	.	TRBD1	TGCAGCGTGGCGGGACAGGGTTACGAAAAACTGTTTTTT	CSVAGQGYEKLFF
TRBJ2-7	TRBV19	.	TRBD2	TGTGCCAGTATGGGAGCGGGATCCTTATCACCCGAGCAGTACTTC	CASMGAGSLSPEQYF
TRBJ1-5	TRBV20-1	.	.	TGCAGTGCTAGTCCCGAGAACAATCAGCCCCAGCATTTT	CSASPENNQPQHF
TRBJ1-4	TRBV7-9	few	TRBD1	TGTGCCAGCAGTACTTACAGGGGAACTAATGAAAAACTGTTTTTT	CASSTYRGTNEKLFF
TRBJ2-1	TRBV10-3	once	TRBD2	TGTGCCATCAGTCTAGCGGGAGGGCCTAAGCAGTTCTTC	CAISLAGGPKQFF
TRBJ1-5	TRBV2	.	.	TGTACCGAGGATACAAGCAATCAGCCCCAGCATTTT	CTEDTSNQPQHF
TRBJ1-1	TRBV7-9	.	TRBD1	TGTGCCAGCAGCTCACTCGGTGGACAGGGTCATGGAGCTTTCTTT	CASSSLGGQGHGAFF
TRBJ2-5	TRBV20-1	.	.	TGCAGTGCCCCTGCGGGGGAGACCCAGTACTTC	CSAPAGETQYF
TRBJ2-4	TRBV18	.	.	TGTGCCAGCTCACCACCGAGTCAAAACATTCAGTACTTC	CASSPPSQNIQYF